The 13 T cell receptor beta chains below come from one sample, sequenced in a study of control samples from healthy donors and cancer patients. Sequencing used immunoSEQ multiplex PCR; TCRdb keeps in-frame clones, though not all of them. The table records 140,000 to 150,000 clones, more than 85% of them present only once. The sample comprised blood. The receptors originated from a man in his thirties or forties in good health.

This clone was seen a handful of times. This chain links TRBV6-5 with TRBJ2-2; D ambiguous. Trimming left V 9 bases short and J 1 base short, with 15 bases between. The CDR3 is made up of 15 amino acids. The germline CDR1 and CDR2 sequences are MNHEY and SVGAGI. The CDR3 here is CASLGGRVNTGELFF. The DNA for the CDR3 is TGTGCCAGTCTTGGTGGACGAGTGAACACCGGGGAGCTGTTTTTT.

Note on this clone: Other DNA sequences of this sample code for an identical CDR3. The chain uses TRBV27 and TRBJ2-3, with no clear D. This CDR3 region has 13 residues. Trimming pared 3 bases from V and 0 bases from J, leaving 4 bases between. Germline CDR1 is MNHEY and CDR2 is SMNVEV (reference sequence). The CDR3 region has the DNA TGTGCCAGCAGTTTGGATAGCACAGATACGCAGTATTTT. This encodes CASSLDSTDTQYF.

This rearrangement joins TRBV19 to TRBJ1-5; 11 bases align to TRBD1. The CDR3 is made up of 15 amino acids. CDR1 is LNHDA and CDR2 is SQIVND in the germline V gene (reference sequence). The trim removed 6 bases at V and 6 bases at J, leaving 7 bases unmatched. DNA for the CDR3: TGTGCCAGTAGATCCCGGGACAGGGGGGCTCAGCCCCAGCATTTT. Amino acids: CASRSRDRGAQPQHF. Supplemented by reference TRBV19 and TRBJ1-5, the full variable domain reads DGGITQSPKYLFRKEGQNVTLSCEQNLNHDAMYWYRQDPGQGLRLIYYSQIVNDFQKGDIAEGYSVSREKKESFPLTVTSAQKNPTAFYLCASRSRDRGAQPQHFGDGTRLSIL.

The CDR3 region has the DNA TGTGCCAGCAGGAGTACAGGGATGAAGCAGTTCTTC. Translation: CASRSTGMKQFF. V is TRBV7-2 and J is TRBJ2-1; D is possibly TRBD1 (6 bases). CDR3 length: 12 residues. CDR1 is SGHTA, CDR2 FQGNSA, per germline. Trimming pared 6 bases from V and 11 bases from J, leaving 14 bases between.

The V call is TRBV4-2, the J call TRBJ2-3, with TRBD2 matching over 9 bases. The CDR3 loop spans 16 amino acids. Germline-derived CDR1 and CDR2 are LGHNA and YNFKEQ. V lost 0 bases and J lost 6; bases outside the gene matches: 7. The CDR3 reads CASSQDFAGGTDTQYF. DNA for the CDR3: TGTGCCAGCAGCCAAGATTTCGCGGGGGGGACGGATACGCAGTATTTT.

This sequence joins TRBV7-3 and TRBJ2-2, with a tentative D call TRBD2 (5 bases). Germline V lookup: CDR1 SGHTA, CDR2 FQGTGA. V was trimmed by 1 base and J by 0 bases, leaving 9 bases between them. The CDR3 runs 16 residues. The CDR3 nucleotides are TGTGCCAGCAGCTTAATAGGAGGAGCGAACACCGGGGAGCTGTTTTTT. Protein product: CASSLIGGANTGELFF.

The chain is built from TRBV2 and TRBJ1-2, with D uncertain. The CDR3 contains 14 residues. Trimming pared 3 bases from V and 0 bases from J, leaving 8 bases between. The V gene's germline CDR1 is SNHLY and CDR2 FYNNEI. The CDR3 here is CASSDRAANYGYTF. The DNA of the CDR3 is TGTGCCAGCAGTGACAGAGCTGCTAACTATGGCTACACCTTC. The whole variable domain, filled in from reference TRBV2 and TRBJ1-2, reads EPEVTQTPSHQVTQMGQEVILRCVPISNHLYFYWYRQILGQKVEFLVSFYNNEISEKSEIFDDQFSVERPDGSNFTLKIRSTKLEDSAMYFCASSDRAANYGYTFGSGTRLTVV.

The chain joins TRBV5-6 to TRBJ2-1; 11 nucleotides agree with TRBD2. The ends lost 4 bases at V and 2 bases at J; junction bases unmatched: 8. Germline V gene sequence: CDR1 SGHDT, CDR2 YYEEEE. The CDR3 runs 17 residues. CDR3 residues: CASSTDSGGAAYNEQFF. CDR3 nucleotides: TGTGCCAGCAGCACGGATAGCGGGGGGGCCGCCTACAATGAGCAGTTCTTC.

The rearrangement uses TRBV10-1 and TRBJ1-1, with no clear D. Germline V gene sequence: CDR1 WNHNN, CDR2 SYGVQD (reference sequence). Trimming removed 7 bases at V and 5 bases at J, with 14 bases between. This CDR3 contains 13 residues. Here the CDR3 reads CASTLRAGTEAFF. The DNA of the CDR3 is TGCGCCAGCACCTTAAGGGCGGGAACTGAAGCTTTCTTT.

This clone was counted a single time. V gene TRBV12-3 or TRBV12-4 combines with J gene TRBJ2-1; the D is unclear. The germline V and J ends were trimmed by 5 bases and 7 bases, with 6 bases remaining between them. The CDR3 totals 11 residues. The CDR3 loop is CASSSMNEQFF. CDR3 bases: TGTGCCAGCAGTAGCATGAATGAGCAGTTCTTC.

J is TRBJ2-2 and V is TRBV7-9, with D possibly matching TRBD1 (6 bases). Per germline, CDR1 SEHNR and CDR2 FQNEAQ (reference sequence). This CDR3 is 14 amino acids long. V lost 1 base and J lost 4, with 7 bases in between. CDR3 bases: TGTGCCAGCAGCTTAGGGGGGCTCACCGGGGAGCTGTTTTTT. As protein: CASSLGGLTGELFF.

V usage is TRBV27 and J usage is TRBJ2-2, with D uncertain. The V and J ends lost 0 bases and 3 bases respectively, with 14 bases between them. Germline CDR1 is MNHEY and CDR2 is SMNVEV (reference sequence). This CDR3 has 17 amino acids. The CDR3 DNA follows: TGTGCCAGCAGTTTATCGATTAACGCCTGGGACACCGGGGAGCTGTTTTTT. Residues: CASSLSINAWDTGELFF.

This chain uses TRBV9 with TRBJ2-1, with 9 bases identical to TRBD2. This CDR3 contains 16 residues. The J segment lost 3 bases and the V segment lost 0 bases, leaving 4 bases of the junction unmatched. CDR1 and CDR2 from the germline V gene are SGDLS and YYNGEE. The CDR3: CASSVALAGFYNEQFF. Here the CDR3 DNA reads TGTGCCAGCAGCGTAGCCCTAGCGGGGTTCTACAATGAGCAGTTCTTC. The full variable domain, with the rest looked up from reference TRBV9 and TRBJ2-1, is DSGVTQTPKHLITATGQRVTLRCSPRSGDLSVYWYQQSLDQGLQFLIQYYNGEERAKGNILERFSAQQFPDLHSELNLSSLELGDSALYFCASSVALAGFYNEQFFGPGTRLTVL.